This T cell receptor (beta chain) was sequenced for a study of blood T cell repertoires in COVID-19. Study context: Samples came from the United States, Italy and Spain, spanning acute and convalescent COVID-19.

TCRdb keeps only in-frame clones here, not all; method: immunoSEQ multiplex PCR. Among roughly 56,000 clones listed, around 85% were seen once. The TCR comes from a man between 65 and 79 years old with acute or convalescent COVID-19. Sequencing used peripheral blood.

In DNA form, the CDR3 reads TGCAGTGCTACCCGGGGGGATGAGCAGTTCTTC. Translated: CSATRGDEQFF. The chain carries TRBV20-1 and TRBJ2-1; TRBD2 agrees at 7 bases. The CDR3 runs 11 residues. Germline CDR1 reads DFQATT; CDR2 reads SNEGSKA (reference sequence). V lost 4 bases and J lost 8; bases outside the gene matches: 2.